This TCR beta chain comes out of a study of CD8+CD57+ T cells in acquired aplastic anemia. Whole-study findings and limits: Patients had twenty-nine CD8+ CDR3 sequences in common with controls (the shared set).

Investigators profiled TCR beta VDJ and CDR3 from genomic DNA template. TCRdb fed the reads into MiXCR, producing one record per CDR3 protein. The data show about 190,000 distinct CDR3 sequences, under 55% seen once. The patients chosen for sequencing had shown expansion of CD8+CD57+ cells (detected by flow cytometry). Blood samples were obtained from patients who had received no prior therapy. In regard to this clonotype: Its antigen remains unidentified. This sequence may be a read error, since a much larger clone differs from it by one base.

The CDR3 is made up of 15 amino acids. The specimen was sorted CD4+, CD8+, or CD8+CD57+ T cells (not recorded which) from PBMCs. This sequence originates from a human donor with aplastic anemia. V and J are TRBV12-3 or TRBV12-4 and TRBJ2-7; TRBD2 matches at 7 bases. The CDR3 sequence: CASSWREWGTNEQLF. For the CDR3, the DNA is TGTGCCAGCAGTTGGCGGGAGTGGGGGACTAATGAGCAGCTCTTC.